This T cell receptor (beta chain) appears in the sequencing data of a study of cytomegalovirus exposure and HLA in healthy donors. General observations from the study: CMV serostatus was the only immune exposure information that was available.

V shed 5 bases, J shed 3 bases, and the junction held 7 bases outside the gene matches. Germline assignment: CDR1 KGHSH and CDR2 LQKENI. This CDR3 region has 15 residues. A remark on this clone: Its specificity is unknown.

Researchers ran the PCR with 60 Vbeta and 13 Jbeta primers. Here immunoSEQ multiplex PCR was the method, and the copy in TCRdb shows in-frame clones only, minus some. Among about 150,000 clones listed, about 77% were seen once. This chain links TRBV18 with TRBJ2-5; 9 bases are shared with TRBD2. The sequencing sample was made of PBMCs. This sequence was found in a male donor in good health and CMV-seronegative. This CDR3 is CASSIQRGEKETQYF. The CDR3 region has the DNA TGTGCCAGCTCAATCCAGCGGGGGGAGAAAGAGACCCAGTACTTC.